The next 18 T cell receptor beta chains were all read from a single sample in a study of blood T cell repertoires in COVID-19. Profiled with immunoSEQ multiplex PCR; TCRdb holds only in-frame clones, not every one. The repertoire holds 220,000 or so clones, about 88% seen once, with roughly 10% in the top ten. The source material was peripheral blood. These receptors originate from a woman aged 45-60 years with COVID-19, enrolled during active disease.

CDR3 region: CASTRDRAKNIQYF. CDR3 coding DNA: TGTGCCAGCACTCGGGACAGGGCCAAAAACATTCAGTACTTC. V is TRBV5-8 and J is TRBJ2-4; 8 nucleotides line up with TRBD1. Trimming removed 6 bases from V and 1 base from J; junction bases left unmatched: 3. CDR1 and CDR2 (germline): SGHTS, YDEGEE. The CDR3 runs to 14 residues.

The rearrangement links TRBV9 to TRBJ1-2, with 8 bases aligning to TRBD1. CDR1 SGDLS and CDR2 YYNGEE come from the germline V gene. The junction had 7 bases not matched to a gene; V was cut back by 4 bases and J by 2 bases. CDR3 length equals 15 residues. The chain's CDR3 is CASSSRGRGNYGYTF. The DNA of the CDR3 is TGTGCCAGCAGCTCCAGGGGGCGAGGCAACTATGGCTACACCTTC.

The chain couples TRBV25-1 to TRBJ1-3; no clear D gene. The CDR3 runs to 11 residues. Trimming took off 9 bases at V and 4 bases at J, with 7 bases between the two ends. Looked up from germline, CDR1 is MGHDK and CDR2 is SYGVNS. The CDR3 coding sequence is TGTGCCAGTGCCCAGGGAAACACCATATATTTT. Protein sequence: CASAQGNTIYF.

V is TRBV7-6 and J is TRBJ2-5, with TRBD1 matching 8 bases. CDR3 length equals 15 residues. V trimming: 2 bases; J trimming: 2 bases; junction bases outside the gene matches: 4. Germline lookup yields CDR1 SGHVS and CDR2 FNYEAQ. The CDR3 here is CASSLPGTGQETQYF. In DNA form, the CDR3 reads TGTGCCAGCAGCTTACCCGGGACAGGTCAAGAGACCCAGTACTTC. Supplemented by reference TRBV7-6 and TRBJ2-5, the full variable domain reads GAGVSQSPRYKVTKRGQDVALRCDPISGHVSLYWYRQALGQGPEFLTYFNYEAQQDKSGLPNDRFSAERPEGSISTLTIQRTEQRDSAMYRCASSLPGTGQETQYFGPGTRLLVL.

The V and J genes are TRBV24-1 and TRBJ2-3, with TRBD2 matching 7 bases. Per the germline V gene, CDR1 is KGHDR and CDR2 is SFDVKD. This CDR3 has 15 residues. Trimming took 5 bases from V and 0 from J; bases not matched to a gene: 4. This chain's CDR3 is CATSVGAGSTDTQYF. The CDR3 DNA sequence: TGTGCCACCAGTGTGGGAGCGGGGAGCACAGATACGCAGTATTTT.

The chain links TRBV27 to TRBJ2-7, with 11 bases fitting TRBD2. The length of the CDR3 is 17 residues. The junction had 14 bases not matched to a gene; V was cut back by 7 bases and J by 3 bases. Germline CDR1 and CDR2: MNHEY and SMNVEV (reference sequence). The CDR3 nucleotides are TGTGCCAGCATTCTTCCTATTAGCGGGGGGGAGGTCTACGAGCAGTACTTC. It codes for CASILPISGGEVYEQYF.

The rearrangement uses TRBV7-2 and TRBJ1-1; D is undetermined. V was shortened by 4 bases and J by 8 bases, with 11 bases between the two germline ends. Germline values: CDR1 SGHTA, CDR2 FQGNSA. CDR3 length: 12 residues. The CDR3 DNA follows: TGTGCCAGCAGCTCGCACGTCGGGGAAGCTTTCTTT. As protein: CASSSHVGEAFF.

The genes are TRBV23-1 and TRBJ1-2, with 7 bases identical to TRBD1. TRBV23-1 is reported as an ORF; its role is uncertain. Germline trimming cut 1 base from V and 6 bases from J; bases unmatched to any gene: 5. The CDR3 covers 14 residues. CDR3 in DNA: TGCGCCAGCAGTCAATTAGGCAGGGGGGATGGCTACACCTTC. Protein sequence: CASSQLGRGDGYTF.

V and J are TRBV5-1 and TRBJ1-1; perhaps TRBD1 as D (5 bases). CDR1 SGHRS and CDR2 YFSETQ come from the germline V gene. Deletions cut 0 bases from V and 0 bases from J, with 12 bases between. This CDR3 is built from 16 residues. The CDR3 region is CASSLAGGIMNTEAFF. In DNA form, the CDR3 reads TGCGCCAGCAGCTTGGCCGGGGGGATCATGAACACTGAAGCTTTCTTT. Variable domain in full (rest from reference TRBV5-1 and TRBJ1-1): KAGVTQTPRYLIKTRGQQVTLSCSPISGHRSVSWYQQTPGQGLQFLFEYFSETQRNKGNFPGRFSGRQFSNSRSEMNVSTLELGDSALYLCASSLAGGIMNTEAFFGQGTRLTVV.

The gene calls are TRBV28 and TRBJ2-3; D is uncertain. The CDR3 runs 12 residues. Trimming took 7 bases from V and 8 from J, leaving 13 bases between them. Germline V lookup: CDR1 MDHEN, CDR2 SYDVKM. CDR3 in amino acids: CASISLLGTQYF. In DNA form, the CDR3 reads TGTGCCAGCATATCTCTCCTCGGTACGCAGTATTTT.

For the CDR3, the DNA is TGTGCCAGCAGGGACACCTCACAGGGGACCTATGGCTACACCTTC. As protein: CASRDTSQGTYGYTF. V usage is TRBV6-5 and J usage is TRBJ1-2, with 7 bases aligning to TRBD1. CDR3 length: 15 residues. J lost 4 bases, V lost 6 bases, and 11 bases had no gene match. In germline, CDR1 is MNHEY, CDR2 SVGAGI.

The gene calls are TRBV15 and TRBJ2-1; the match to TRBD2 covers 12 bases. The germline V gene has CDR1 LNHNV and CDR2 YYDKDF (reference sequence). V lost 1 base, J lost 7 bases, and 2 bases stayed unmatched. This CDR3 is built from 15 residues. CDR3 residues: CATSRASGGANEQFF. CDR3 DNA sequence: TGTGCCACCAGCAGAGCTAGCGGGGGGGCTAATGAGCAGTTCTTC.

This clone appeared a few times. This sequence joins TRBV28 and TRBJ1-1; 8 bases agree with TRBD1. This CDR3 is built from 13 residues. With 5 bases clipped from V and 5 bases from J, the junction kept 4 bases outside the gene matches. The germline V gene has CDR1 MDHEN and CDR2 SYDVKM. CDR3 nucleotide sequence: TGTGCCAGCAGTCCAGGGGGCCAGACTGAAGCTTTCTTT. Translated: CASSPGGQTEAFF.

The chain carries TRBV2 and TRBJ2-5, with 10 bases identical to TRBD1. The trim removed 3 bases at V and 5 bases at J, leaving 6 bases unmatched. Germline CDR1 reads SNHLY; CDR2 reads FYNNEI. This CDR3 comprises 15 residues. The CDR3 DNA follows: TGTGCCAGCAGTGACCCACGGACAGGGGGGGAGACCCAGTACTTC. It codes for CASSDPRTGGETQYF.

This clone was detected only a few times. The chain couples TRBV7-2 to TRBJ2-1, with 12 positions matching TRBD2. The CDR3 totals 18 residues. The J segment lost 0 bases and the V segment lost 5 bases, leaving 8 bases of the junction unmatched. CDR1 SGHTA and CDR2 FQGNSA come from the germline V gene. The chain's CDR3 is CASSPRTSGASSYNEQFF. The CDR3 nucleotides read TGTGCCAGCAGCCCGCGGACTAGCGGGGCCAGCTCCTACAATGAGCAGTTCTTC. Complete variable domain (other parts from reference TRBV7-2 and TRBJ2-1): GAGVSQSPSNKVTEKGKDVELRCDPISGHTALYWYRQSLGQGLEFLIYFQGNSAPDKSGLPSDRFSAERTGGSVSTLTIQRTQQEDSAVYLCASSPRTSGASSYNEQFFGPGTRLTVL.

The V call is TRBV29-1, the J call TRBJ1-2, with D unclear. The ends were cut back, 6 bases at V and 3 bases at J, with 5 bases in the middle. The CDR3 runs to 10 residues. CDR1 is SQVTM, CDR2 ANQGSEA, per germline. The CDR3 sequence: CSVADYGYTF. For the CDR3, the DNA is TGCAGCGTCGCGGACTATGGCTACACCTTC.

This CDR3 is CASQRRGGNTEAFF. CDR3 DNA sequence: TGTGCCAGTCAACGGCGGGGGGGGAACACTGAAGCTTTCTTT. The chain carries TRBV19 and TRBJ1-1, with D perhaps TRBD1 (5 bases). In germline, CDR1 is LNHDA, CDR2 SQIVND (reference sequence). Trimming left V 8 bases short and J 1 base short, with 14 bases between. The CDR3 is 14 residues long.

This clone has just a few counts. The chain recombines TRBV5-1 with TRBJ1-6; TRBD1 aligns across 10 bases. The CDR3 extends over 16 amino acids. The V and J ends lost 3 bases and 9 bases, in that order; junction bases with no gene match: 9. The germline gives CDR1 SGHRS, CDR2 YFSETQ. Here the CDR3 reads CASSSSGTGDRSPLHF. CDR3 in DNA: TGCGCCAGCAGCTCATCCGGGACAGGGGATCGTTCACCCCTCCACTTT.